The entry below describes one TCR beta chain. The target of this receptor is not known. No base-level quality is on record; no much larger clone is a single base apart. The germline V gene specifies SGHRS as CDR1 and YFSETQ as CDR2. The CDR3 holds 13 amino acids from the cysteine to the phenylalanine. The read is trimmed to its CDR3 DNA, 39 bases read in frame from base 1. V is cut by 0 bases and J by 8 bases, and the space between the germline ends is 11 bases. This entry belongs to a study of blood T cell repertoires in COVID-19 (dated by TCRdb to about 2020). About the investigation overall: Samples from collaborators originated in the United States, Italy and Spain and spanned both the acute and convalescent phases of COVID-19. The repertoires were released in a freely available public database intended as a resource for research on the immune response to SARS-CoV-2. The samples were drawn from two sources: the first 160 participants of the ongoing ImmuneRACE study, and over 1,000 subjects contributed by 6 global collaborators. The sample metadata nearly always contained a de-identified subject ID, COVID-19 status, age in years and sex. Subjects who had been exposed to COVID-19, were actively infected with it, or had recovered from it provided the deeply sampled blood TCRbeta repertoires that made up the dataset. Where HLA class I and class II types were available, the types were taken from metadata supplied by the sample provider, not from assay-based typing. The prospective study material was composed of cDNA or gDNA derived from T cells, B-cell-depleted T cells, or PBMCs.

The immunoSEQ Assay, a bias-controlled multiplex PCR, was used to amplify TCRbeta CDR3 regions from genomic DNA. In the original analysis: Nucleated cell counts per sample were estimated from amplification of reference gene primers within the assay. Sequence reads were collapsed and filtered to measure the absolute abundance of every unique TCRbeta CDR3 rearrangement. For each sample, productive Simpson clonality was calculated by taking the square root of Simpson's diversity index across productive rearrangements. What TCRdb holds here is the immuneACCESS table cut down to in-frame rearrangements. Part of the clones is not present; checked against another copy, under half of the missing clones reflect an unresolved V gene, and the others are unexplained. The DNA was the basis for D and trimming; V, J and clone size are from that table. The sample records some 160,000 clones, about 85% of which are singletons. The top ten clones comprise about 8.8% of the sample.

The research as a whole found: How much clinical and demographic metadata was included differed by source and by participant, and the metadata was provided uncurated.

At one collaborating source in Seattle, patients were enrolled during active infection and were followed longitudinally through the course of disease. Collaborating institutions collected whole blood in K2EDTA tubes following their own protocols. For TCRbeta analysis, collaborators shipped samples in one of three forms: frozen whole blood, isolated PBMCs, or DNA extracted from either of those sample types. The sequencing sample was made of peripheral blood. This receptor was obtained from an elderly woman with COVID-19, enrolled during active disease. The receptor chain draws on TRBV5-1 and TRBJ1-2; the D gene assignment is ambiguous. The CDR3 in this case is CASSLVGTRGYTF. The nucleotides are TGCGCCAGCAGCTTGGTAGGAACGCGGGGCTACACCTTC.